A selection of T cell receptor beta chains follows, all from one sample in a study of blood T cell repertoires in COVID-19. The assay was immunoSEQ multiplex PCR, and TCRdb's table has in-frame clones only and misses some. The sample has about 250,000 clones, about 87% seen once. Specimen: peripheral blood. The source of these receptors is a woman aged 25 to 39 with COVID-19, enrolled during active disease. Each CDR3 is given with its conserved first and last residue. The order of the fields is CDR3 DNA, CDR3 protein, J gene, V gene, clone size, D gene. A D gene is named only where the DNA matches it firmly. Clone size is shown for a subset of rows, as once, few, many or a class of expanded clone.

CDR3nt: TGTGCCAGCAGCCAAGCGACCAGGGGGTGGTATCCAGAGACCCAGTACTTC
CDR3aa: CASSQATRGWYPETQYF
j_gene: TRBJ2-5
v_gene: TRBV14
abundance: .
d_gene: TRBD1

CDR3nt: TGTGCCAGCAGTTACTCACGAGGGTCCCAAGAGACCCAGTACTTC
CDR3aa: CASSYSRGSQETQYF
j_gene: TRBJ2-5
v_gene: TRBV6-5
abundance: .
d_gene: .

CDR3nt: TGTGCCAGCAGCTCAGAGCGAGGAAACACCATATATTTT
CDR3aa: CASSSERGNTIYF
j_gene: TRBJ1-3
v_gene: TRBV11-3
abundance: once
d_gene: .

CDR3nt: TGTGCCAGCAGCCGGGAGGGACAGGGTCATGGCTACACCTTC
CDR3aa: CASSREGQGHGYTF
j_gene: TRBJ1-2
v_gene: TRBV27
abundance: .
d_gene: TRBD1

CDR3nt: TGTGCCAGCAGCAGGACTAGCGGGAACGAAAAGTATTTT
CDR3aa: CASSRTSGNEKYF
j_gene: TRBJ2-3
v_gene: TRBV7-2
abundance: .
d_gene: TRBD2

CDR3nt: TGTGCCACCAGCAGAGACCGTAGGGGAGAGACCCAGTACTTC
CDR3aa: CATSRDRRGETQYF
j_gene: TRBJ2-5
v_gene: TRBV15
abundance: few
d_gene: .

CDR3nt: TGTGCCAGCACCTCACGAATTATCACTAGCTCCTACGAGCAGTACTTC
CDR3aa: CASTSRIITSSYEQYF
j_gene: TRBJ2-7
v_gene: TRBV6-6
abundance: .
d_gene: .

CDR3nt: TGTGCCAGCAGCCAAGATGGGGCCGGGACTAGCGTCGGGTTGCAGTATTTT
CDR3aa: CASSQDGAGTSVGLQYF
j_gene: TRBJ2-3
v_gene: TRBV4-2
abundance: .
d_gene: TRBD2

CDR3nt: TGTGCCAGCAGCTTAGGGACTCCTGGCACAGATACGCAGTATTTT
CDR3aa: CASSLGTPGTDTQYF
j_gene: TRBJ2-3
v_gene: TRBV11-2
abundance: .
d_gene: .

CDR3nt: TGTGCCAGCAGTTTATCCGGGGGGGGCGAGCAGTACTTC
CDR3aa: CASSLSGGGEQYF
j_gene: TRBJ2-7
v_gene: TRBV27
abundance: .
d_gene: TRBD2

CDR3nt: TGTGCCAGTAGTACCCCCGGGGGCGGGAGAGCGGTGCGCTCCTACAATGAGCAGTTCTTC
CDR3aa: CASSTPGGGRAVRSYNEQFF
j_gene: TRBJ2-1
v_gene: TRBV19
abundance: once
d_gene: .

CDR3nt: TGTGCCAGCATCCAATACAGGGCTAGGAACACTGAAGCTTTCTTT
CDR3aa: CASIQYRARNTEAFF
j_gene: TRBJ1-1
v_gene: TRBV6-5
abundance: .
d_gene: .

CDR3nt: TGTGCCAGCAGCCAGGTGGGGGGGTGGGAGACCCAGTACTTC
CDR3aa: CASSQVGGWETQYF
j_gene: TRBJ2-5
v_gene: TRBV7-2
abundance: .
d_gene: TRBD2

CDR3nt: TGCAGCGTTGAAGATCGGGAGGGGGAAGGCTACACCTTC
CDR3aa: CSVEDREGEGYTF
j_gene: TRBJ1-2
v_gene: TRBV29-1
abundance: .
d_gene: .

CDR3nt: TGTGCCAGCAGCCCAAAGGGAGACTCCTACGAGCAGTACTTC
CDR3aa: CASSPKGDSYEQYF
j_gene: TRBJ2-7
v_gene: TRBV7-9
abundance: .
d_gene: .

CDR3nt: TGCGCCAGCAGTGAGATGACAGGAGTCTACAATGAGCAGTTCTTC
CDR3aa: CASSEMTGVYNEQFF
j_gene: TRBJ2-1
v_gene: TRBV10-1
abundance: .
d_gene: .

CDR3nt: TGTGCCAGTAGTACAAGACTAGCGGGAGAGTGGGGTTACAATGAGCAGTTCTTC
CDR3aa: CASSTRLAGEWGYNEQFF
j_gene: TRBJ2-1
v_gene: TRBV19
abundance: .
d_gene: TRBD2